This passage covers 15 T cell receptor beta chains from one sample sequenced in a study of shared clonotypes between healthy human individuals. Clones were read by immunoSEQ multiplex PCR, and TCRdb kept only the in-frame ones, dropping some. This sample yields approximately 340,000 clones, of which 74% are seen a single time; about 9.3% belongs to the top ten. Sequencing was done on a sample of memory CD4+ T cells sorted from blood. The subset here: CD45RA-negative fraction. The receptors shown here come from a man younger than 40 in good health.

CDR3 in amino acids: CASSFGGQPQHF. The CDR3, as DNA: TGTGCCAGCAGCTTTGGGGGTCAGCCCCAGCATTTT. The chain uses TRBV7-2 and TRBJ1-5; D is perhaps TRBD1 (5 bases). The CDR3 consists of 12 residues. In germline, CDR1 is SGHTA, CDR2 FQGNSA. The germline V and J ends were trimmed by 3 bases and 6 bases, with 6 bases remaining between them.

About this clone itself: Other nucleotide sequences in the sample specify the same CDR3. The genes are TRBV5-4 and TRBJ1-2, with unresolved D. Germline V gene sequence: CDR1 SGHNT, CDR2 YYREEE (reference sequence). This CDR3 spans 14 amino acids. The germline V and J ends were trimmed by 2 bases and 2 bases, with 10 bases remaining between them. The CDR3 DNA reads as TGTGCCAGCAGCTTAGTGGGGTTGAACTATGGCTACACCTTC. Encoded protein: CASSLVGLNYGYTF.

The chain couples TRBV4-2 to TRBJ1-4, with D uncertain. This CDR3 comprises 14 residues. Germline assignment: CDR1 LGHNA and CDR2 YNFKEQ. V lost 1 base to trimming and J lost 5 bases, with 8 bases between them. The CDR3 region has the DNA TGTGCCAGCAGCCAAGGGCTCGTAAATGAAAAACTGTTTTTT. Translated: CASSQGLVNEKLFF.

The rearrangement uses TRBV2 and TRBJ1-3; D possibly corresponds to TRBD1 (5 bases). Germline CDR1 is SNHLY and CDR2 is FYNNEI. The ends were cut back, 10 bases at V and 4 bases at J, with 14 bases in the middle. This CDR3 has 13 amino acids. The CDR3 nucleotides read TGTGCCACGAAATCGGGGGTAGGAAACACCATATATTTT. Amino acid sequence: CATKSGVGNTIYF.

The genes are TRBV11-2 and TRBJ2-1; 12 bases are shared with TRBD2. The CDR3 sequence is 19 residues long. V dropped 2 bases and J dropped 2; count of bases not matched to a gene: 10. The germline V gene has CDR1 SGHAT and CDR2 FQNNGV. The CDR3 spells CASSLSRASGRGPYNEQFF. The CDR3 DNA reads TGTGCCAGCAGCTTATCTCGGGCTAGCGGGAGGGGACCCTACAATGAGCAGTTCTTC.

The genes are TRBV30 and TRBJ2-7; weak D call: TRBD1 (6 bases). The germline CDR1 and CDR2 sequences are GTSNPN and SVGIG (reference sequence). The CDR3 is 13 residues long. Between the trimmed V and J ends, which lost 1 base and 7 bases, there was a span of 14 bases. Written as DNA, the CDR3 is TGTGCCTGGAGTGGATACAGGGTTTGGGAGCAGTACTTC. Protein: CAWSGYRVWEQYF.

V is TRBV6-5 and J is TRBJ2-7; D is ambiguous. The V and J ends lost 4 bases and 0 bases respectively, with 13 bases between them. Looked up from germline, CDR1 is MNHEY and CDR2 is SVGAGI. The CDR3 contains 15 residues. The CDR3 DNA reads TGTGCCAGCAGTTTGAGACCCTCAAGCTCCTACGAGCAGTACTTC. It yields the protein CASSLRPSSSYEQYF.

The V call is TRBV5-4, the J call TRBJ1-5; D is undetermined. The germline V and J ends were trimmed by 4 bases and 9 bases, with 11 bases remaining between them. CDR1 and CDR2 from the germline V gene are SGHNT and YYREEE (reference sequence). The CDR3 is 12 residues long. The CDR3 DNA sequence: TGTGCCAGCAGCCTCGCGAATGGGCCCCAGCATTTT. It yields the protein CASSLANGPQHF.

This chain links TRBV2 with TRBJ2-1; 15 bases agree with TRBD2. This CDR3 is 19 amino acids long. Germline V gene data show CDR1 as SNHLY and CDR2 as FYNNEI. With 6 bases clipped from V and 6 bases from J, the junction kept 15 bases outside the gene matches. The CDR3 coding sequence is TGTGCCAGCAGCCCAGGACTAGCGGGAGGGCCTTCTGTCGGCAATGAGCAGTTCTTC. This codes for CASSPGLAGGPSVGNEQFF.

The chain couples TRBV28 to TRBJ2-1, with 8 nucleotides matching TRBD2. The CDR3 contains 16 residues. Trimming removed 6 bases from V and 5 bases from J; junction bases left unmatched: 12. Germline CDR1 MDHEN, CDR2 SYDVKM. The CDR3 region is CASSQGGAGVNNEQFF. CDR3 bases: TGTGCCAGCAGCCAAGGAGGAGCGGGAGTGAACAATGAGCAGTTCTTC.

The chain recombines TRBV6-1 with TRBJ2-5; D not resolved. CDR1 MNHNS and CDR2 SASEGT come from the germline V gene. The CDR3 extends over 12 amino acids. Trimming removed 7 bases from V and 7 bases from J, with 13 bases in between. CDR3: CASKDAAATQYF. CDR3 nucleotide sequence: TGTGCCAGCAAGGATGCGGCGGCGACCCAGTACTTC.

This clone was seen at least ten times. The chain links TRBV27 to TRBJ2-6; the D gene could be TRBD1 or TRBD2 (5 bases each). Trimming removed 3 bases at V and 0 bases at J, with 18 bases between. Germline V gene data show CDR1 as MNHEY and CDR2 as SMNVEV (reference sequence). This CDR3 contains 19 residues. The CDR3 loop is CASSFRGGGTISGANVLTF. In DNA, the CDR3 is TGTGCCAGCAGTTTCCGTGGTGGGGGAACCATCTCTGGGGCCAACGTCCTGACTTTC.

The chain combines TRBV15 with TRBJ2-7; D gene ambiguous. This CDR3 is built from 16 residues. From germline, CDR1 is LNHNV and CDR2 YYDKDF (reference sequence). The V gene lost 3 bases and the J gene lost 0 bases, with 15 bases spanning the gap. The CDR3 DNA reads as TGTGCCACCAGCAGCCGCGGTCGGCTCAGCTCCTACGAGCAGTACTTC. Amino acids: CATSSRGRLSSYEQYF.

The CDR3 coding sequence is TGTGCCAGCAGTTTTGGCGGCACCTCCTACGAGCAGTACTTC. Residues: CASSFGGTSYEQYF. The rearrangement joins TRBV6-1 to TRBJ2-7; D gene uncertain. V dropped 5 bases and J dropped 0 bases, with 11 bases sitting between them. Germline lookup yields CDR1 MNHNS and CDR2 SASEGT. CDR3 size: 14 residues.

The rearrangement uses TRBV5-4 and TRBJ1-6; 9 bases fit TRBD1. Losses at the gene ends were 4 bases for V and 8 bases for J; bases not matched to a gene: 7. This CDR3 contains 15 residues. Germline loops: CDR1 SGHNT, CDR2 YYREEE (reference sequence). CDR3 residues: CASSTRDRAYSPLHF. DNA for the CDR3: TGTGCCAGCAGCACCCGGGACAGGGCATATTCACCCCTCCACTTT.